This T cell receptor (beta chain) originates from a study of cytomegalovirus exposure and HLA in healthy donors (dated by TCRdb to about 2017). Regarding the study in general: According to an earlier analysis of 450 to 650 of the donors, about 170 million T cells yielded 117 million unique TCR beta sequences and about 300 Gb of sequence data. A later genetic analysis used genome-wide SNP genotypes for about 60% of the roughly 700 donors, treating that subset as a discovery cohort. Donor age, sex, ethnicity and CMV serostatus were collected together with the repertoire data. To decide whether each TCR beta V gene segment behaved as functional or pseudogenic, an earlier analysis of approximately 590 of the donors relied on high-throughput TCR beta sequencing. To predict cytomegalovirus infection status, the study brought together high-throughput TCR immunosequencing, statistical association of individual TCRs with disease status, and machine learning. An early release covering 550 to 650 HLA-typed donors comprised roughly 300 gigabases of sequencing data and roughly 85 million unique TCR sequences. A handful of DR-DQ haplotypes were handled as single units for association and clustering because linkage in the cohort was strong. In addition to the first cohort of approximately 670 subjects, a separate validation cohort of 130 or so different subjects was used. Among 398 genotyped donors of the cohort, an average of around 250,000 unique TCR beta nucleotide sequences was sequenced per donor, of which approximately 19% were non-productive. Every discovery cohort repertoire had been produced on one sequencing platform. Typing coverage differed by locus: A, B, C, DRB1 and DQB1 were typed in roughly 620-630 donors, DQA1 in roughly 510, DPA1 in 600 to 610, and DPB1 in 472. The later analysis used no new phenotypic data to find candidate immune exposures, relying instead on TCR beta sequences and their occurrence across donors. The study aimed to test whether cataloging public T cell receptors could reveal signatures of past pathogen exposure. The genetic ancestry cluster associated with self-reported Caucasian donors included over 65% of the roughly 400 genotyped donors. Class I and class II HLA loci were covered by the typing at four-digit resolution. The study profiled the T cell repertoires of under 700 subjects by immunosequencing and related them to cytomegalovirus serostatus. A later analysis re-analyzed previously published TCR beta repertoires from about 730 donors and added high-resolution HLA genotyping to study TCR occurrence patterns. The research as a whole found: Correlated functional status among segregating V segments might be attributable to linkage disequilibrium, but an unknown experimental factor could not be ruled out. For the cohort, immune exposure information was limited to CMV serostatus. A further reported finding was that TCR beta sequences accurately predicted the HLA-A and HLA-B alleles for most subjects in the first cohort. A cluster of highly shared sequence variants was judged likely to represent a technical artifact of the sequencing pipeline. In an earlier analysis of around 500 of the donors, most TCR beta V segments appeared in productive rearrangements about 87% or about 30% of the time, broadly matching IMGT annotations. The authors suggested that the approach could potentially be extended to other disease states and immunological phenotypes. Most TCR sequences were observed very rarely across donors, whereas some public TCRs were present in many individuals. A later analysis found that HLA-associated TCR beta chains were more clonally expanded and had lower generation probabilities than equally common non-associated chains. In a later analysis, most CMV-associated TCR beta chains were found to appear HLA-restricted, with HLA associations seemingly driven largely by CMV exposure. Because HLA typing was missing for some donors at each locus, association tests included only the typed subset. At a false discovery rate of 0.05, a later analysis linked 16,000 or so TCR beta sequences to specific HLA alleles. The classifier was reported to diagnose cytomegalovirus status with high specificity and sensitivity in both the original cohort and the validation cohort. In a later genetic analysis, a missense DCLRE1C variant was associated with V-gene and J-gene trimming of TCR beta chains, and the association was replicated in an independent cohort. Because counts were too low, seventeen rarely observed V segments, including chromosome 9 orphons, were excluded from the earlier analysis of a few hundred of the donors. Only TCR beta chains were sequenced in this cohort, and the absence of alpha or paired-chain data limited detectable features. Some IMGT-functional V segments, including TRBV6-2 and TRBV6-3, could not be distinguished by the 87-base-pair reads and were therefore excluded. A later genetic analysis reported fewer N-insertions in productive TCRs among donors in an Asian-associated ancestry cluster than the roughly 670-donor mean. In a later analysis, the rate of TCR association differed among HLA loci, with DRB1 alleles having the most associated TCRs and HLA-C alleles having the fewest. When HLA alleles, especially DR and DQ, strongly co-occurred, TCR associations were difficult to assign to individual alleles. In a later analysis, several top co-occurrence clusters were reported to appear linked to parvovirus B19, influenza, CMV and Epstein-Barr virus. The study listed 150 to 200 TCR beta chains as associated with cytomegalovirus. In vitro tests confirmed that a few of the cytomegalovirus-associated TCR beta chains recognize cytomegalovirus antigens. Sequencing depth was assumed to be roughly uniform across donors in the presence/absence analyses, though that assumption may not hold.

Notes on this clone: The antigen it recognizes is unknown. There are no base qualities to consult, and no much larger clone falls within one base.

Libraries were prepared through the immunoSEQ multiplex PCR assay. The multiplex PCR relied on a mix of 60 forward primers for TCR Vbeta segments and 13 reverse primers for TCR Jbeta segments. The CDR3 region of rearranged TCR beta genes was amplified from genomic DNA with a multiplex PCR assay. The Illumina HiSeq System was used to sequence the amplified TCR beta libraries as 87-base-pair reads. The original pipeline was this. A later analysis tallied approximately 87 million unique TCR beta chains across the 666 repertoires, and around 10 million of those chains were shared by two or more donors. Raw reads were error-corrected and collapsed into unique sequences by a nearest-neighbor algorithm in which closely related sequences were merged to remove PCR and sequencing errors. Alignment of CDR3 sequences to IMGT reference sequences was used to assign V, D and J gene segments. For a sequence to be retained, a match of at least six nucleotides to both a V gene segment and a J gene segment was required. A rearrangement was called productive if the CDR3 had no stop codons and remained in frame with V and J, and every other rearrangement was called non-productive. Following IMGT convention, CDR3 was defined as the stretch from the second conserved V-encoded cysteine to the conserved J-encoded phenylalanine. The earlier analysis of fewer than 750 of the donors excluded sequences that lacked an unambiguous match to a single V gene segment. An earlier analysis of a few hundred of the donors called V segments functional above 56.7% productive rearrangements and segregating when the between-donor standard deviation exceeded 5%. A statistical classification framework was built for diagnosing cytomegalovirus status from the catalog of TCR beta chain sequences. A later analysis assigned V and J genes by comparing TCR nucleotide sequences with IMGT/GENE-DB human TR gene sequences. The TCRdist pipeline was used in a later analysis to assign CDR3 sequences and most-parsimonious VDJ recombination scenarios. In a later analysis, every TCR beta chain was defined by the combination of its CDR3 amino acid sequence and its V-gene family, and reads without a unique V-gene family were dropped. A later analysis removed roughly 590 highly shared, low-generation-probability nucleotide sequences to deal with suspected cross-contamination and a sequencing artifact. In a later analysis, a clonal expansion index for each public chain was calculated from normalized within-repertoire ranks of inferred template counts. Generation probabilities in a later analysis came from a VDJ recombination model fitted to out-of-frame rearrangements, and those results were checked against IGoR. In a later analysis, TCR-TCR, TCR-HLA and TCR-CMV co-occurrence was scored with hypergeometric tests, and a repertoire-size bias correction was applied to TCR pairs. False discovery rates were estimated in a later analysis by permuting HLA or CMV assignments 20 times. A later analysis grouped co-occurring TCRs with DBSCAN, adding TCRdist sequence similarity when clustering within HLA-allele-positive subsets. Repertoires with fewer than 30,000 or more than 120,000 public chains, plus five repertoires with anomalous nucleotide sharing, were excluded from co-occurrence clustering. The table was pulled from immuneACCESS by TCRdb, which kept in-frame rearrangements only. Such tables lose some clones; where checked, under half of the loss comes from unresolved V genes, and the rest has no known cause. Clone size and V and J calls were adopted from that table, with D and trimming inferred from the DNA. Counted in this sample were over 50,000 clones; about 81% of them appeared once. Jointly, the top ten make up just over 50% of the sample.

The cohort comprised around 700 healthy bone marrow donors. At the time of sampling, every cohort member was nominally healthy, though immune exposures that went unrecorded were likely present. The donor was CMV seropositive and was included in the group of 270 or so seropositive cohort members. A peripheral blood sample was provided by each donor, and peripheral blood mononuclear cells were used for TCR beta sequencing. Genomic DNA extraction from the blood cell samples was performed with the Qiagen DNeasy Blood Extraction Kit. The germline V gene (reference sequence) specifies GTSNPN as CDR1 and SVGIG as CDR2. V and J are truncated by 5 bases and 1 base respectively, leaving an intervening sequence of 11 bases. The CDR3 sequence holds 13 residues, the cysteine and phenylalanine included. Left in the record is the CDR3 DNA by itself, 39 bases read in frame from the first base.

The sample was PBMCs. Recombination joined TRBV30 with TRBJ2-5; perhaps TRBD2 is the D gene, with 6 bases matching. This clonotype originated in a middle-aged man in good health and CMV-seropositive. The DNA sequence is as follows: TGTGCCTGGTACCCCGGGGGCCAAGAGACCCAGTACTTC. Its translation is CAWYPGGQETQYF.